This T cell receptor (beta chain) is from a study of blood T cell repertoires in COVID-19. Study at large: T cells, B-cell-depleted T cells, or PBMCs supplied cDNA or gDNA.

This clone was recorded a few times. The germline gives CDR1 MGHRA, CDR2 YSYEKL. The CDR3 runs 20 residues. V was pared by 1 base and J by 0 bases, with 16 bases of the junction left unmatched. Under the authors' procedure: By means of reference gene primer amplification, nucleated cell counts were estimated. Assay: immunoSEQ multiplex PCR; the TCRdb copy retains only in-frame clones and omits some. That table supplies the V and J calls and clone size; D and trimming were determined from the DNA. Of some 200,000 clones listed, 87% were seen once; the top ten hold more than 7%. The sequencing input was PBMCs or T cells enriched from blood (not recorded which). The source of this sequence is a man between 25 and 39 years old in a cohort exposed to, infected with or recovered from COVID-19 (not recorded which). The chain employs TRBV4-1 and TRBJ2-3, with 7 bases lining up with TRBD2. Here the CDR3 reads CASSQVGPQVSSGSTDTQYF. The DNA of the CDR3 is TGCGCCAGCAGCCAAGTGGGGCCCCAGGTCTCTAGCGGTAGCACAGATACGCAGTATTTT.